In its sample, the clone carrying this TCR beta chain was seen a few times. As yet, its antigen is unknown. This CDR3 region has 14 residues. V lost 5 bases, J lost 5 bases, and 15 bases lay in between. Per germline, CDR1 LGHDT and CDR2 YNNKEL (reference sequence). This entry is derived from a study of T cells after yellow fever vaccination. Study outcomes and limitations: Although most clonotypes did not, a small share appeared in both CD4 and CD8 compartments. The booster saw the reappearance of most primary-vaccination clones (roughly 95% CD4, roughly 87% CD8). Abundant clonotypes (contaminants from the bulk population) could be present in FACS-sorted repertoires. Secondary responses were weaker yet peaked faster, day 5 versus 15.

MiXCR, applied by TCRdb to the 5' RACE reads, yields one record per CDR3 protein. Of under 300,000 distinct CDR3 sequences in the sample, under 15% are singletons; the top ten hold about 0.51%. The chain has TRBV3-1 and TRBJ2-5; tentative D call: TRBD1 (6 bases). This clonotype was obtained from a man younger than 40 who received the YFV17D yellow fever vaccine. Sequencing used CD4+ T cells sorted from PBMCs, obtained 45 days after the yellow fever booster vaccination. The CDR3 region is CASSTLQGSETQYF. CDR3 nucleotide sequence: TGTGCCAGCAGCACATTACAGGGCAGCGAGACCCAGTACTTC.